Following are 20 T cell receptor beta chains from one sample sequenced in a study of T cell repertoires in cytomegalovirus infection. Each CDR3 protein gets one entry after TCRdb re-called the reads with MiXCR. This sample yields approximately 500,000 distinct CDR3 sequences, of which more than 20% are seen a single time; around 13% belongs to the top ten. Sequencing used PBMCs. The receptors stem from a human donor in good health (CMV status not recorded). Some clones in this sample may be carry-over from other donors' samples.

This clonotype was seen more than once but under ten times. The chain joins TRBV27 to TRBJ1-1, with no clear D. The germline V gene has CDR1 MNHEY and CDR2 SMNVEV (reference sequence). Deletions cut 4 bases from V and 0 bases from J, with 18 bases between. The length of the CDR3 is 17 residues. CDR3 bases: TGTGCCAGCAGTTCTCAGTGGATCGGGGTCATGAACACTGAAGCTTTCTTT. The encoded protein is CASSSQWIGVMNTEAFF.

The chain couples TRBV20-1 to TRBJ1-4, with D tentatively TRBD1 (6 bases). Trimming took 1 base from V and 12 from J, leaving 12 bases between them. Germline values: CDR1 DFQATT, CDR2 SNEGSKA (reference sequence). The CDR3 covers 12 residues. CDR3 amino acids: CSARGPRGELFF. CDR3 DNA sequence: TGCAGTGCTAGAGGTCCTAGGGGGGAACTGTTTTTT.

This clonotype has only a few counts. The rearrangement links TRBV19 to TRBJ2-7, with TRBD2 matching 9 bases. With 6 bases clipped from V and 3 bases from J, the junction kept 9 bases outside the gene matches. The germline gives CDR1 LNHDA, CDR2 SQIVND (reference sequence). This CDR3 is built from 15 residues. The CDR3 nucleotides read TGTGCCAGTAGCCTTCGGGCTAGCGGGATCTACGAGCAGTACTTC. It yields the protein CASSLRASGIYEQYF.

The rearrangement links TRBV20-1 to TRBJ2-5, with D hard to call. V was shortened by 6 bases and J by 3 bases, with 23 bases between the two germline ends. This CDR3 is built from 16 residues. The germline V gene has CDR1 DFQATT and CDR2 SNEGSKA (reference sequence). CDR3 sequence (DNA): TGCAGTGCCAGCCCCCCGGGTGTAGCATCAGAAGAGACCCAGTACTTC. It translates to CSASPPGVASEETQYF.

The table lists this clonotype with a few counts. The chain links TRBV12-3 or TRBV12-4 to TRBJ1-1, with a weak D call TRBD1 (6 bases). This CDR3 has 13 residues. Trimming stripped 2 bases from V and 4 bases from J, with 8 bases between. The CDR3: CASSLRGATEAFF. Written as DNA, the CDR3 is TGTGCCAGCAGTTTAAGGGGGGCCACTGAAGCTTTCTTT.

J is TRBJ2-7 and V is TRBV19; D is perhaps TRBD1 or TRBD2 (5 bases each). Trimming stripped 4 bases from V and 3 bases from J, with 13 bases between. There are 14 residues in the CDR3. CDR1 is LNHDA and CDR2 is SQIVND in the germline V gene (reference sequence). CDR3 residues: CASSTHRDDYEQYF. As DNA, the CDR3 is TGTGCCAGTAGTACTCACCGGGACGACTACGAGCAGTACTTC.

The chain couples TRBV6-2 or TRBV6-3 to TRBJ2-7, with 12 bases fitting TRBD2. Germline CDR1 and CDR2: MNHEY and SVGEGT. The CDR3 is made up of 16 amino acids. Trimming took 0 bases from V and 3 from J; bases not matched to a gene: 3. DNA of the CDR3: TGTGCCAGCAGTTACTCCGGACTAGCGGGAATCTACGAGCAGTACTTC. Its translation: CASSYSGLAGIYEQYF.

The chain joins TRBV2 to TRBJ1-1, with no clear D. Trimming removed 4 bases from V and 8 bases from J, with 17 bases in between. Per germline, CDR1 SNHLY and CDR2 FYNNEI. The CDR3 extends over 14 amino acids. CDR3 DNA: TGTGCCAGCAGTGGAGAGGTTATGAGACCCGAAGCTTTCTTT. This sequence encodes CASSGEVMRPEAFF.

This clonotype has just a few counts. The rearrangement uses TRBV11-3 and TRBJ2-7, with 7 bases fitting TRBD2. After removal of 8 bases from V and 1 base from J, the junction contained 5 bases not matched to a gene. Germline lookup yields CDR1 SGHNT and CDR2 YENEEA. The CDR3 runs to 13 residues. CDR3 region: CASGRGGSYEQYV. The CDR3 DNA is TGTGCCAGCGGGCGGGGAGGGTCCTACGAGCAGTACGTC.

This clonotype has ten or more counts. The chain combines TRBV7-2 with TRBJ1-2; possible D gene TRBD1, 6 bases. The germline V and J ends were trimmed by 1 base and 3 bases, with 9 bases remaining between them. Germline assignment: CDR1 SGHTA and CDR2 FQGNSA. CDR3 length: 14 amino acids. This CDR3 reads CASSLDGGYYGYTF. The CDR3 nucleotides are TGTGCCAGCAGCTTAGATGGGGGCTACTATGGCTACACCTTC.

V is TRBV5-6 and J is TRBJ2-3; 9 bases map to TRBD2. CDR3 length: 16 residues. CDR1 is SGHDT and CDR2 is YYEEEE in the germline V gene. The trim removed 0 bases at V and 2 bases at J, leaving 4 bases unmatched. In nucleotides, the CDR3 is TGTGCCAGCAGCTTGGAGACTAGCGGTTTCACAGATACGCAGTATTTT. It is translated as CASSLETSGFTDTQYF.

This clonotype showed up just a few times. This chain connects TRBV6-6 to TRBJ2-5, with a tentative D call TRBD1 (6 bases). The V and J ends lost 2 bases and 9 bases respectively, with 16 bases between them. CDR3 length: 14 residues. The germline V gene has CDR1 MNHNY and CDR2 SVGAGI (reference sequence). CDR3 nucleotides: TGTGCCAGCAGTTACCCCGCAGGGGTGCGGGCCCAGTACTTC. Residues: CASSYPAGVRAQYF.

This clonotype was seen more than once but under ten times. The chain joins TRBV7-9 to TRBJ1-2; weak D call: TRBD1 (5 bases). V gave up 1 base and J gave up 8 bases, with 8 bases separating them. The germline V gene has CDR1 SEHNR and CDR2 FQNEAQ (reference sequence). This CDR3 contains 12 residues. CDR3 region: CASSLGQQGYTF. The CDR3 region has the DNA TGTGCCAGCAGCTTAGGACAGCAAGGCTACACCTTC.

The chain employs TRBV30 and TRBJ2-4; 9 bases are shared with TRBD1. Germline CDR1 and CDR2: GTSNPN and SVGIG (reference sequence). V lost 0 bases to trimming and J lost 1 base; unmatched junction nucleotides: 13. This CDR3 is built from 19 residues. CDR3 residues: CAWSVQGDRVVLAKNIQYF. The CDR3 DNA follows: TGTGCCTGGAGTGTACAAGGGGACAGGGTAGTTCTGGCCAAAAACATTCAGTACTTC. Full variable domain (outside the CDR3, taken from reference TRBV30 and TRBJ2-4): SQTIHQWPATLVQPVGSPLSLECTVEGTSNPNLYWYRQAAGRGLQLLFYSVGIGQISSEVPQNLSASRPQDRQFILSSKKLLLSDSGFYLCAWSVQGDRVVLAKNIQYFGAGTRLSVL.

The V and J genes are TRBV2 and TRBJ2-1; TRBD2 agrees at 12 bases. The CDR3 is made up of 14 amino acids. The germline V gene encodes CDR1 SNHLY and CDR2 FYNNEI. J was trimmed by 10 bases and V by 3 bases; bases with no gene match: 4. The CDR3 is CASSETSGRREQFF. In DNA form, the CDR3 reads TGTGCCAGCAGTGAGACTAGCGGGAGAAGAGAGCAGTTCTTC. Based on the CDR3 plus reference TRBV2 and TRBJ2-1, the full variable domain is EPEVTQTPSHQVTQMGQEVILRCVPISNHLYFYWYRQILGQKVEFLVSFYNNEISEKSEIFDDQFSVERPDGSNFTLKIRSTKLEDSAMYFCASSETSGRREQFFGPGTRLTVL.

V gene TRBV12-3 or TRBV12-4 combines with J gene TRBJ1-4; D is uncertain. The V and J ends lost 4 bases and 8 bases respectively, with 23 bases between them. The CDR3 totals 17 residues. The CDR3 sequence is CASSYRVPNTPEEKLFF. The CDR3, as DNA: TGTGCCAGCAGTTATAGGGTCCCTAATACCCCGGAGGAAAAACTGTTTTTT.

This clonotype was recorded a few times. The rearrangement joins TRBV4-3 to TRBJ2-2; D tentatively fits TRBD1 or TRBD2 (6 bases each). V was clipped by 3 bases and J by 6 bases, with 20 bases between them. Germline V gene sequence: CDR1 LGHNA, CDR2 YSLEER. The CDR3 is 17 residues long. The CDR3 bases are TGCGCCAGCAGCCACCCCGGTGCCGGGGGCTGGTCCGGGGAGCTGTTTTTT. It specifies CASSHPGAGGWSGELFF.

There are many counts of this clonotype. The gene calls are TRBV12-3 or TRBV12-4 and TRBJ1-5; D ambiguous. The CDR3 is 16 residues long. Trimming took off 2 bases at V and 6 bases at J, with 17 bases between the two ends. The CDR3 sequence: CASSLLDFPEGQPQHF. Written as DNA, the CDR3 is TGTGCCAGCAGTTTACTCGACTTTCCGGAGGGTCAGCCCCAGCATTTT.

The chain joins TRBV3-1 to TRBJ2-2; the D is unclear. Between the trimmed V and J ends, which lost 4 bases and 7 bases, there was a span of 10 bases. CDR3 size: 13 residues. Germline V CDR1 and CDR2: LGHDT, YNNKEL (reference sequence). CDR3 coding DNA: TGTGCCAGCAGCCTCCCGGAGTACGGGGAGCTGTTTTTT. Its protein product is CASSLPEYGELFF.

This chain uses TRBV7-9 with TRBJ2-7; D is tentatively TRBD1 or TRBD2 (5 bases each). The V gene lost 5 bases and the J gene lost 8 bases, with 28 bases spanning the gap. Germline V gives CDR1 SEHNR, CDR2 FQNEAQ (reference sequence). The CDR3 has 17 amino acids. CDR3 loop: CASSKSGSSPYEGKQYF. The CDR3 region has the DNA TGTGCCAGCAGCAAATCAGGGTCTAGCCCCTACGAAGGGAAGCAGTACTTC.